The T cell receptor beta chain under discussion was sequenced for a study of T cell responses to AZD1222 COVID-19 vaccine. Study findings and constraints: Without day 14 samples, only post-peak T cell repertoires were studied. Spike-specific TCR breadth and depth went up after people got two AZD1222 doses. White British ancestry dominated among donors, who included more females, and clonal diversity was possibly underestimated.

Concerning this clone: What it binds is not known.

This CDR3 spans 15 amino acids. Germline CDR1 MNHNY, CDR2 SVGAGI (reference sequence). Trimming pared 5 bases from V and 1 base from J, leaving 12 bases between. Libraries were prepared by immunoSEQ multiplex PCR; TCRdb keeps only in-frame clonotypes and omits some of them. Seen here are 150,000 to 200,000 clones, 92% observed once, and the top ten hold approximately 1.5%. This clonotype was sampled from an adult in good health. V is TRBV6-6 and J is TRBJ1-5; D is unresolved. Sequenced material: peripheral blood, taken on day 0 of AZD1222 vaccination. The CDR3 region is CASSRIQESNQPQHF. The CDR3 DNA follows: TGTGCCAGCAGTCGCATTCAAGAAAGCAATCAGCCCCAGCATTTT.